Listed below are T cell receptor beta chains from one sample, sequenced in a study of technical replicates of blood from a few donors. Here immunoSEQ multiplex PCR was the method, and the copy in TCRdb shows in-frame clones only, minus some. Of 80,000 to 95,000 clones listed, roughly 96% are singletons. Material for sequencing was T cells isolated from PBMCs. These TCRs come from a human donor in good health. The CDR3 runs from the conserved cysteine through the conserved F or W. D genes are given only for firm matches. Size is stated for part of the rows, as once, few or many counts, or as a class when the clone is expanded.

NA	TRBV2	NA	TRBJ1-4	CASSDARDYNEKLFF	TGTGCCAGCAGCGACGCACGGGACTATAATGAAAAACTGTTTTTT
TRBD2	TRBV27	NA	TRBJ2-7	CASSSGTSGSYEQYF	TGTGCCAGCAGTTCCGGGACTAGCGGCTCCTACGAGCAGTACTTC
TRBD1	TRBV29-1	NA	TRBJ1-1	CSVGTVTEAFF	TGCAGCGTCGGGACAGTTACTGAAGCTTTCTTT
NA	TRBV11-3	NA	TRBJ2-3	CASSSLEGGRDTQYF	TGTGCCAGCAGCTCGTTGGAAGGGGGAAGAGATACGCAGTATTTT
NA	TRBV30	NA	TRBJ2-3	CAWSVLTHLLDTQYF	TGTGCCTGGAGTGTATTGACTCACCTTCTAGATACGCAGTATTTT
NA	TRBV20-1	NA	TRBJ2-3	CSAGTDTQYF	TGCAGTGCCGGCACAGATACGCAGTATTTT
NA	TRBV28	NA	TRBJ1-2	CASSGGANYGYTF	TGTGCCAGCAGCGGGGGGGCTAACTATGGCTACACCTTC
NA	TRBV6-5	NA	TRBJ1-4	CASSYSTRSEKLFF	TGTGCCAGCAGTTACTCCACCCGGAGTGAAAAACTGTTTTTT
TRBD2	TRBV13	NA	TRBJ2-7	CASSLAGGRLNYEQYF	TGTGCCAGCAGCTTAGCGGGCGGGAGGTTAAACTACGAGCAGTACTTC
NA	TRBV6-6	once	TRBJ1-2	CASSSGEAYGYTF	TGTGCCAGCAGTTCAGGGGAAGCCTATGGCTACACCTTC